This passage covers 30 T cell receptor beta chains from one sample sequenced in a study of OX40 agonist ivuxolimab in advanced cancers. Some clones are missing from TCRdb's copy, which holds only in-frame ones; the method was immunoSEQ multiplex PCR. Here the sample spans around 90,000 clones, around 87% being singletons. This material consisted of CD4+ or CD8+ T cells sorted from blood, taken in a trial of the OX40 agonist ivuxolimab. Receptors originate from an adult with an advanced solid tumor such as melanoma, head and neck, liver or kidney cancer.

The chain employs TRBV19 and TRBJ1-2, with 9 positions matching TRBD1. After removal of 1 base from V and 4 bases from J, the junction contained 4 bases not matched to a gene. The CDR3 is 15 amino acids. CDR1 is LNHDA and CDR2 is SQIVND in the germline V gene (reference sequence). The CDR3 DNA is TGTGCCAGTAGTATAGGGGGACAGGGAATCTATGGCTACACCTTC. Its protein product is CASSIGGQGIYGYTF.

This sequence joins TRBV5-5 and TRBJ1-1, with D possibly being TRBD1 (5 bases). V was trimmed by 0 bases and J by 1 base, leaving 7 bases between them. Germline V gives CDR1 SGHKS, CDR2 YYEKEE (reference sequence). CDR3 length: 14 residues. The CDR3 protein is CASSLGGQNTEAFF. CDR3 DNA sequence: TGTGCCAGCAGCTTGGGCGGACAGAACACTGAAGCTTTCTTT.

Only a few counts were recorded for this clone. V gene TRBV7-2 combines with J gene TRBJ2-3, with TRBD1 matching over 8 bases. This CDR3 has 16 residues. The V gene's germline CDR1 is SGHTA and CDR2 FQGNSA. V was pared by 3 bases and J by 1 base, with 6 bases of the junction left unmatched. The CDR3 nucleotides are TGTGCCAGCAGCTTTCAGGGGGCGCGGGGCACAGATACGCAGTATTTT. This gives the protein CASSFQGARGTDTQYF.

This chain joins TRBV28 and TRBJ1-5, with a tentative D call TRBD1 (6 bases). Germline assignment: CDR1 MDHEN and CDR2 SYDVKM. The CDR3 totals 14 residues. V gave up 4 bases and J gave up 7 bases, with 14 bases separating them. DNA of the CDR3: TGTGCCAGCAGTTCGCCAGGGGTGCGACAGCCCCAGCATTTT. This codes for CASSSPGVRQPQHF.

The chain joins TRBV7-9 to TRBJ1-4; 9 bases are shared with TRBD1. This CDR3 region has 16 residues. Germline CDR1 and CDR2: SEHNR and FQNEAQ (reference sequence). Trimming took 4 bases from V and 0 from J; bases not matched to a gene: 3. The CDR3 region has the DNA TGTGCCAGCAGCTGGGGGGACAGGGCAACTAATGAAAAACTGTTTTTT. It translates to CASSWGDRATNEKLFF.

This chain uses TRBV2 with TRBJ2-7; TRBD1 aligns across 7 bases. The CDR3 consists of 13 residues. Unmatched junction bases numbered 7, after V lost 6 bases and J lost 5 bases. The germline gives CDR1 SNHLY, CDR2 FYNNEI. In DNA, the CDR3 is TGTGCCAGCAGACAGGGGAATGTCGACGAGCAGTACTTC. Protein sequence: CASRQGNVDEQYF.

The rearrangement uses TRBV2 and TRBJ1-5, with D possibly TRBD1 on 6 matching bases. Germline V CDR1 and CDR2: SNHLY, FYNNEI. There are 15 residues in the CDR3. The ends were cut back, 6 bases at V and 3 bases at J, with 15 bases in the middle. CDR3 loop: CASRGASGFNQPQHF. The CDR3 DNA reads TGTGCCAGCAGGGGGGCGAGTGGTTTCAATCAGCCCCAGCATTTT.

The V gene is TRBV5-6, the J gene TRBJ1-2, with 7 positions matching TRBD1. This CDR3 has 14 amino acids. Losses at the gene ends were 2 bases for V and 5 bases for J; bases not matched to a gene: 6. Germline values: CDR1 SGHDT, CDR2 YYEEEE. CDR3 region: CASSFGTERYGYTF. Here the CDR3 DNA reads TGTGCCAGCAGCTTCGGGACAGAGAGATATGGCTACACCTTC.

The genes are TRBV28 and TRBJ2-1, with TRBD2 matching over 12 bases. The junction had 16 bases not matched to a gene; V was cut back by 2 bases and J by 2 bases. Germline V gives CDR1 MDHEN, CDR2 SYDVKM. CDR3 length: 21 residues. Here the CDR3 reads CASSLRVRGFGTSGPYNEQFF. The DNA of the CDR3 is TGTGCCAGCAGTTTAAGGGTTCGGGGATTTGGGACTAGCGGGCCCTACAATGAGCAGTTCTTC. The full variable domain, in which reference TRBV28 and TRBJ2-1 provide the parts outside the CDR3, is DVKVTQSSRYLVKRTGEKVFLECVQDMDHENMFWYRQDPGLGLRLIYFSYDVKMKEKGDIPEGYSVSREKKERFSLILESASTNQTSMYLCASSLRVRGFGTSGPYNEQFFGPGTRLTVL.

This clone has a single count. The CDR3 DNA sequence: TGTGCCACCAGCAGAGAGCCTCCAGGGGTAGGGGGGACCCAGTACTTC. Protein: CATSREPPGVGGTQYF. The chain is built from TRBV15 and TRBJ2-5; a weak D match, TRBD1 (6 bases). CDR3 size: 16 residues. Germline V lookup: CDR1 LNHNV, CDR2 YYDKDF (reference sequence). Trimming pared 0 bases from V and 7 bases from J, leaving 18 bases between.

This sequence joins TRBV19 and TRBJ1-4; 11 bases map to TRBD1. Germline CDR1 LNHDA, CDR2 SQIVND (reference sequence). J gave up 1 base and V 4 bases, and 17 bases lay outside the gene matches. CDR3 size: 21 residues. CDR3 in DNA: TGTGCCAGTAGTACCCGCCACCGTTCGGACAGGGGGCGGGGAACTAATGAAAAACTGTTTTTT. This gives the protein CASSTRHRSDRGRGTNEKLFF.

The rearrangement joins TRBV5-1 to TRBJ1-1; TRBD1 is a possible D gene (6 bases). CDR3 length: 14 amino acids. Germline lookup yields CDR1 SGHRS and CDR2 YFSETQ. V was cut by 6 bases and J by 4 bases, with 16 bases left in between. The CDR3 DNA is TGCGCCAGCACTGAGACAGGTTCGGTCACTGAAGCTTTCTTT. This codes for CASTETGSVTEAFF.

The chain couples TRBV7-2 to TRBJ1-2, with a possible D match to TRBD1 (5 bases). Trimming cost V 1 base and J 8 bases, with 14 bases left between them. Germline CDR1 reads SGHTA; CDR2 reads FQGNSA. This CDR3 has 14 residues. The CDR3 region has the DNA TGTGCCAGCAGCTTAGTAGTCAGGGCCAGAGGCTACACCTTC. The encoded protein is CASSLVVRARGYTF.

The gene calls are TRBV6-5 and TRBJ1-2, with D unresolved. CDR1 is MNHEY and CDR2 is SVGAGI in the germline V gene. Between the trimmed V and J ends, which lost 5 bases and 7 bases, there was a span of 20 bases. This CDR3 contains 15 residues. The CDR3 protein is CASSPTRTVLSGYTF. The CDR3 DNA reads as TGTGCCAGCAGTCCTACAAGGACCGTTTTGAGTGGCTACACCTTC.

As regards this clone: This sample also contains other DNA sequences that code for the same CDR3. V gene TRBV11-3 combines with J gene TRBJ2-5; D uncertain. Germline V lookup: CDR1 SGHNT, CDR2 YENEEA. Between the trimmed V and J ends, which lost 3 bases and 3 bases, there was a span of 11 bases. The CDR3 loop spans 14 amino acids. The CDR3 nucleotides read TGTGCCAGCAGCTTTTCGTGGCAGAAAGAGACCCAGTACTTC. Translation gives CASSFSWQKETQYF.

This rearrangement joins TRBV5-4 to TRBJ1-3; TRBD1 is a possible D gene (5 bases). The V gene lost 1 base and the J gene lost 4 bases, with 9 bases spanning the gap. The V gene's germline CDR1 is SGHNT and CDR2 YYREEE (reference sequence). The CDR3 runs 14 residues. The CDR3 spells CASSLRDGGNTIYF. The CDR3 nucleotides read TGTGCCAGCAGCTTGAGGGACGGCGGAAACACCATATATTTT.

The chain employs TRBV4-3 and TRBJ2-2; 8 bases are a match to TRBD2. The germline CDR1 and CDR2 sequences are LGHNA and YSLEER. CDR3 length equals 17 residues. The V segment lost 1 base and the J segment 5 bases; nucleotides outside the gene matches: 9. The CDR3 here is CASSQAPKREWTGELFF. The CDR3 region has the DNA TGCGCCAGCAGCCAAGCCCCCAAGCGGGAGTGGACCGGGGAGCTGTTTTTT.

The gene calls are TRBV7-5 and TRBJ1-2. TRBV7-5 is termed a pseudogene. This CDR3 has 14 residues. The CDR3 region is CVRSQRARYYGYTF. Written as DNA, the CDR3 is TGTGTCAGAAGTCAGAGAGCGCGCTACTATGGCTACACCTTC.

The rearrangement uses TRBV27 and TRBJ2-1; D may match TRBD1 or TRBD2 (5 bases each). The CDR3 has 17 amino acids. The germline gives CDR1 MNHEY, CDR2 SMNVEV (reference sequence). V lost 2 bases to trimming and J lost 2 bases, with 16 bases between them. The CDR3 loop reads CASSLRAGRVPYNEQFF. The CDR3 DNA sequence: TGTGCCAGCAGTTTAAGGGCGGGCAGGGTTCCCTACAATGAGCAGTTCTTC.

The rearrangement uses TRBV19 and TRBJ1-3; 9 bases are shared with TRBD1. V dropped 5 bases and J dropped 4; count of bases not matched to a gene: 9. CDR1 and CDR2 (germline): LNHDA, SQIVND (reference sequence). This CDR3 is built from 16 residues. The CDR3 bases are TGTGCCAGTAGTGTATTACAGGGGGCTAAAGGAAACACCATATATTTT. Encoded protein: CASSVLQGAKGNTIYF.

This chain joins TRBV28 and TRBJ1-5; no reliable D call. Trimming removed 6 bases from V and 6 bases from J, with 9 bases in between. The CDR3 is 12 residues long. Germline CDR1 and CDR2: MDHEN and SYDVKM. CDR3 in DNA: TGTGCCAGCAGATTTTCAGGTCAGCCCCAGCATTTT. Translation: CASRFSGQPQHF.

V gene TRBV14 combines with J gene TRBJ2-3, with D uncertain. V lost 4 bases and J 4 bases, leaving 18 bases between the germline ends. CDR1 SGHDN and CDR2 FVKESK come from the germline V gene. The CDR3 is made up of 16 amino acids. CDR3 residues: CASSPWTGRRADTQYF. CDR3 bases: TGTGCCAGCAGCCCCTGGACGGGCCGTCGGGCAGATACGCAGTATTTT. The full variable domain, with the rest looked up from reference TRBV14 and TRBJ2-3, is EAGVTQFPSHSVIEKGQTVTLRCDPISGHDNLYWYRRVMGKEIKFLLHFVKESKQDESGMPNNRFLAERTGGTYSTLKVQPAELEDSGVYFCASSPWTGRRADTQYFGPGTRLTVL.

This rearrangement joins TRBV30 to TRBJ2-1; the match to TRBD2 covers 13 bases. The CDR3 runs 16 residues. J gave up 9 bases and V 1 base, and 9 bases lay outside the gene matches. Germline-derived CDR1 and CDR2 are GTSNPN and SVGIG (reference sequence). CDR3 coding DNA: TGTGCCTGGAGTGCCCTGACTAGCGGGAGGAATGGTGAGCAGTTCTTC. Amino acids: CAWSALTSGRNGEQFF. Full variable domain (remainder filled in from reference TRBV30 and TRBJ2-1): SQTIHQWPATLVQPVGSPLSLECTVEGTSNPNLYWYRQAAGRGLQLLFYSVGIGQISSEVPQNLSASRPQDRQFILSSKKLLLSDSGFYLCAWSALTSGRNGEQFFGPGTRLTVL.

This clone was observed once. The chain employs TRBV19 and TRBJ2-1; D is possibly TRBD2 (6 bases). Per the germline V gene, CDR1 is LNHDA and CDR2 is SQIVND (reference sequence). V lost 7 bases, J lost 1 base, and 11 bases lay in between. This CDR3 comprises 14 residues. The CDR3 spells CASTSSVSYNEQFF. CDR3 DNA sequence: TGTGCCAGTACGTCTAGCGTATCCTACAATGAGCAGTTCTTC.

The gene calls are TRBV7-2 and TRBJ1-5, with TRBD1 matching 7 bases. Trimming removed 1 base from V and 0 bases from J; junction bases left unmatched: 3. The CDR3 extends over 16 amino acids. CDR1 and CDR2 (germline): SGHTA, FQGNSA. The CDR3 nucleotides read TGTGCCAGCAGCTTAGTAGGGGGCCCTAGCAATCAGCCCCAGCATTTT. Its translation is CASSLVGGPSNQPQHF.

The chain recombines TRBV6-5 with TRBJ2-3; 9 bases match TRBD1. Trimming removed 1 base from V and 4 bases from J; junction bases left unmatched: 6. This CDR3 contains 16 residues. The germline V gene has CDR1 MNHEY and CDR2 SVGAGI. The CDR3: CASSYFGQGTADTQYF. The CDR3 DNA is TGTGCCAGCAGTTACTTCGGACAGGGGACGGCAGATACGCAGTATTTT.

This chain connects TRBV5-6 to TRBJ2-2; 10 positions match TRBD2. The germline V gene encodes CDR1 SGHDT and CDR2 YYEEEE. The CDR3 runs to 17 residues. The V gene end was trimmed by 0 bases and the J gene end by 6 bases; junction bases not matched to a gene: 8. The CDR3 DNA is TGTGCCAGCAGCTTGGCCAGCGGGAGGGCCGGGGCCGGGGAGCTGTTTTTT. Its translation: CASSLASGRAGAGELFF.

The chain employs TRBV28 and TRBJ2-6, with D unclear. Trimming pared 7 bases from V and 0 bases from J, leaving 13 bases between. CDR3 length: 16 amino acids. CDR1 MDHEN and CDR2 SYDVKM come from the germline V gene. CDR3: CASNQPEFSGANVLTF. The CDR3 coding sequence is TGTGCCAGCAACCAACCTGAATTCTCTGGGGCCAACGTCCTGACTTTC.

DNA for the CDR3: TGTGCCAGCAGTTTAAACAGAGGTCTCTCTGGAAACACCATATATTTT. It yields the protein CASSLNRGLSGNTIYF. This chain connects TRBV5-4 to TRBJ1-3; D gene unclear. V lost 5 bases and J 0 bases, leaving 15 bases between the germline ends. Germline values: CDR1 SGHNT, CDR2 YYREEE (reference sequence). The CDR3 consists of 16 residues.

The V and J genes are TRBV2 and TRBJ2-7; D is perhaps TRBD1 (5 bases). Germline CDR1 is SNHLY and CDR2 is FYNNEI. With 2 bases removed from V and 6 bases from J, the gap between germline ends came to 14 bases. The CDR3 totals 14 residues. In DNA form, the CDR3 reads TGTGCCAGCAGTGAAACCGCAGGGTTGTCCGAGCAGTACTTC. Protein: CASSETAGLSEQYF.